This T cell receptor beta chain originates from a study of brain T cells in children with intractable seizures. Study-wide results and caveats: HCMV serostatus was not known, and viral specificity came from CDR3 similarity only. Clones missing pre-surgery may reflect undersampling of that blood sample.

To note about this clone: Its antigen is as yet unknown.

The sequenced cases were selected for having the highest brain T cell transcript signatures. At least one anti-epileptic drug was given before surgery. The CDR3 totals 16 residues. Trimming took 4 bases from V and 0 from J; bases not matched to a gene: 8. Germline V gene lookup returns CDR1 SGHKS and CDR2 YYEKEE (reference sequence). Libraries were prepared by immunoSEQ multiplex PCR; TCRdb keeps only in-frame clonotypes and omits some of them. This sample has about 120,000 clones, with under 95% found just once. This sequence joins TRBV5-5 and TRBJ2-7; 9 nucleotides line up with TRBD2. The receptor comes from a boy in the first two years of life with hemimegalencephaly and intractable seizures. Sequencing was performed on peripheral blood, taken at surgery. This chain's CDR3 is CASSPGLALSSYEQYF. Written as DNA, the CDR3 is TGTGCCAGCAGCCCGGGACTAGCCTTGAGCTCCTACGAGCAGTACTTC. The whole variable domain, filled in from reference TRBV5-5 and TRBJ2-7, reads DAGVTQSPTHLIKTRGQQVTLRCSPISGHKSVSWYQQVLGQGPQFIFQYYEKEERGRGNFPDRFSARQFPNYSSELNVNALLLGDSALYLCASSPGLALSSYEQYFGPGTRLTVT.